Shown below are 26 T cell receptor beta chains from a single sample sequenced in a study of T cell responses to AZD1222 COVID-19 vaccine (dated by TCRdb to the early 2020s). Explained via the paper, the time point label denotes: baseline before first vaccination. The sample's treatment or condition label, in plain terms: meningococcal conjugate vaccine given as trial control. Receptor libraries were prepared by the immunoSEQ multiplex PCR assay. Entries here come from immuneACCESS through TCRdb and include only in-frame sequences with V and J called. Some clones fail to appear in such tables; in the studies checked, an unresolved V gene covers under half of the shortfall, and the cause of the remainder is unknown. This sample gives about 93,000 clones in total; roughly 91% of them show up just once. The top ten clones comprise less than 3.5% of the sample. Material: peripheral blood, obtained on day 0 of MenACWY control vaccination. The origin of the receptors is an adult in good health.

This chain connects TRBV9 to TRBJ1-2; TRBD1 aligns across 7 bases. The CDR3 is made up of 17 amino acids. The germline V gene encodes CDR1 SGDLS and CDR2 YYNGEE. V trimming: 2 bases; J trimming: 1 base; junction bases outside the gene matches: 11. This CDR3 reads CASSVGQGQALNYGYTF. The CDR3 coding sequence is TGTGCCAGCAGCGTGGGACAAGGACAGGCACTTAACTATGGCTACACCTTC.

This clone occurred once. The chain recombines TRBV27 with TRBJ2-5, with 11 positions matching TRBD2. The trim removed 3 bases at V and 7 bases at J, leaving 7 bases unmatched. CDR1 and CDR2 (germline): MNHEY, SMNVEV (reference sequence). The CDR3 loop spans 15 amino acids. The DNA for the CDR3 is TGTGCCAGCAGTTTGATAGCGGGGGGGCCAGGGACCCAGTACTTC. Protein product: CASSLIAGGPGTQYF.

This chain connects TRBV19 to TRBJ1-1; a possible D gene is TRBD1 (6 bases). The CDR3 contains 13 residues. Germline-derived CDR1 and CDR2 are LNHDA and SQIVND (reference sequence). V lost 7 bases, J lost 5 bases, and 14 bases lay in between. CDR3 protein: CASNIGGATEAFF. The CDR3 DNA sequence: TGTGCCAGTAACATCGGGGGGGCAACTGAAGCTTTCTTT. Full variable domain (outside the CDR3, taken from reference TRBV19 and TRBJ1-1): DGGITQSPKYLFRKEGQNVTLSCEQNLNHDAMYWYRQDPGQGLRLIYYSQIVNDFQKGDIAEGYSVSREKKESFPLTVTSAQKNPTAFYLCASNIGGATEAFFGQGTRLTVV.

This chain's CDR3 is CASSRTADEAFF. The CDR3 bases are TGCGCCAGCAGCCGGACAGCTGATGAAGCTTTCTTT. V gene TRBV5-1 combines with J gene TRBJ1-1; D is possibly TRBD1 (6 bases). The V gene's germline CDR1 is SGHRS and CDR2 YFSETQ. V lost 4 bases to trimming and J lost 7 bases, with 11 bases between them. This CDR3 region has 12 residues. The full variable domain, with the rest looked up from reference TRBV5-1 and TRBJ1-1, is KAGVTQTPRYLIKTRGQQVTLSCSPISGHRSVSWYQQTPGQGLQFLFEYFSETQRNKGNFPGRFSGRQFSNSRSEMNVSTLELGDSALYLCASSRTADEAFFGQGTRLTVV.

The V and J genes are TRBV11-3 and TRBJ2-3, with unresolved D. There are 15 residues in the CDR3. Trimming removed 2 bases at V and 2 bases at J, with 11 bases between. Germline values: CDR1 SGHNT, CDR2 YENEEA. CDR3 sequence: CASSLRARATDTQYF. The CDR3 DNA reads TGTGCCAGCAGCTTAAGGGCTAGGGCCACAGATACGCAGTATTTT.

J is TRBJ1-1 and V is TRBV27, with 10 bases that match TRBD1. CDR3 length: 16 residues. The V segment lost 6 bases and the J segment 5 bases; nucleotides outside the gene matches: 12. The germline gives CDR1 MNHEY, CDR2 SMNVEV (reference sequence). The CDR3 DNA is TGTGCCAGCAGCATGACCGGGACAGGGGTTCTGACTGAAGCTTTCTTT. It yields the protein CASSMTGTGVLTEAFF.

The V call is TRBV11-3, the J call TRBJ2-6; 10 nucleotides match TRBD1. The germline CDR1 and CDR2 sequences are SGHNT and YENEEA. This CDR3 is 18 amino acids long. Unmatched junction bases numbered 6, after V lost 4 bases and J lost 0 bases. The CDR3 loop reads CASSSPGTGDSGANVLTF. The CDR3, as DNA: TGTGCCAGCAGCTCCCCCGGGACAGGGGACTCTGGGGCCAACGTCCTGACTTTC. Full variable domain (rest looked up from reference TRBV11-3 and TRBJ2-6): EAGVVQSPRYKIIEKKQPVAFWCNPISGHNTLYWYLQNLGQGPELLIRYENEEAVDDSQLPKDRFSAERLKGVDSTLKIQPAELGDSAVYLCASSSPGTGDSGANVLTFGAGSRLTVL.

The chain is built from TRBV14 and TRBJ1-1; D possibly corresponds to TRBD1 (5 bases). The germline gives CDR1 SGHDN, CDR2 FVKESK. The CDR3 contains 12 residues. Trimming shortened V by 1 base and J by 13 bases, and 13 bases separated the two germline ends. CDR3 loop: CASSQVGVGVFF. CDR3 in DNA: TGTGCCAGCAGCCAAGTGGGGGTAGGGGTTTTCTTT.

The rearrangement uses TRBV19 and TRBJ2-1; 8 bases are shared with TRBD2. Germline trimming cut 3 bases from V and 0 bases from J; bases unmatched to any gene: 4. Germline lookup yields CDR1 LNHDA and CDR2 SQIVND (reference sequence). The CDR3 is 16 amino acids. The CDR3, as DNA: TGTGCCAGTAGTATTCAAGCGGGGGTCTCCTACAATGAGCAGTTCTTC. The encoded protein is CASSIQAGVSYNEQFF. Variable domain in full (rest from reference TRBV19 and TRBJ2-1): DGGITQSPKYLFRKEGQNVTLSCEQNLNHDAMYWYRQDPGQGLRLIYYSQIVNDFQKGDIAEGYSVSREKKESFPLTVTSAQKNPTAFYLCASSIQAGVSYNEQFFGPGTRLTVL.

The chain employs TRBV25-1 and TRBJ1-4; no clear D. The CDR3 spans 17 residues. V lost 7 bases and J 6 bases, leaving 24 bases between the germline ends. CDR1 MGHDK and CDR2 SYGVNS come from the germline V gene. The CDR3 DNA reads as TGTGCCAGCACTCCGCTCGGGGAGGGCCCAAAGGATGAAAAACTGTTTTTT. Translation: CASTPLGEGPKDEKLFF.

The count of this clone is one. The chain has TRBV5-6 and TRBJ2-1; possible D gene TRBD1, 6 bases. Germline V gene data show CDR1 as SGHDT and CDR2 as YYEEEE. V was pared by 4 bases and J by 4 bases, with 9 bases between. The CDR3 is 13 residues long. CDR3 sequence: CASSRTDYNEQFF. CDR3 DNA: TGTGCCAGCAGCCGGACAGATTACAATGAGCAGTTCTTC.

Note on this clone: The sample carries other DNA sequences with the same CDR3. The chain carries TRBV20-1 and TRBJ1-1; no clear D gene. This CDR3 comprises 13 residues. With 3 bases removed from V and 2 bases from J, the gap between germline ends came to 10 bases. In germline, CDR1 is DFQATT, CDR2 SNEGSKA (reference sequence). The CDR3 DNA reads TGCAGTGCTAGTAGGCAGTCCAACACTGAAGCTTTCTTT. Its translation: CSASRQSNTEAFF.

The chain is built from TRBV7-2 and TRBJ1-5; D gene ambiguous. The CDR3 sequence is 14 residues long. The ends were cut back, 1 base at V and 2 bases at J, with 6 bases in the middle. The V gene's germline CDR1 is SGHTA and CDR2 FQGNSA. The DNA of the CDR3 is TGTGCCAGCAGCTTAGACACCGGCAATCAGCCCCAGCATTTT. Protein: CASSLDTGNQPQHF.

This chain connects TRBV14 to TRBJ2-5; tentative D call: TRBD2 (5 bases). CDR3 length: 15 amino acids. The V end lost 3 bases, the J end lost 2 bases, and 13 bases lay between the germline ends. Germline V gene data show CDR1 as SGHDN and CDR2 as FVKESK. DNA of the CDR3: TGTGCCAGCAGCCATTTAGGCCCGGGACAAGAGACCCAGTACTTC. This translates into CASSHLGPGQETQYF.

The chain couples TRBV7-2 to TRBJ2-1; TRBD2 matches 10 bases. Trimming at V came to 4 bases and at J to 4 bases, leaving 4 bases not matched to a gene. The CDR3 is made up of 15 amino acids. Germline lookup yields CDR1 SGHTA and CDR2 FQGNSA. The CDR3 nucleotides are TGTGCCAGCAGCTCGGTAGCGGGGGGATACAATGAGCAGTTCTTC. Translating gives CASSSVAGGYNEQFF.

J is TRBJ2-5 and V is TRBV3-1 (or the pseudogene TRBV3-2), with 8 bases identical to TRBD2. CDR3 length equals 17 residues. The germline gives CDR1 LGHDT, CDR2 YNNKEL (reference sequence). V shed 0 bases, J shed 1 base, and the junction held 7 bases outside the gene matches. The CDR3 coding sequence is TGTGCCAGCAGCCAAGAAGGGCAAGCGGGGGCCCAAGAGACCCAGTACTTC. Translation: CASSQEGQAGAQETQYF.

This clone appeared a single time. This sequence joins TRBV9 and TRBJ2-7, with TRBD1 matching 7 bases. Germline V lookup: CDR1 SGDLS, CDR2 YYNGEE. The trim removed 4 bases at V and 2 bases at J, leaving 3 bases unmatched. The CDR3 covers 13 residues. The CDR3 bases are TGTGCCAGCAGCAGGGGGACAGCCTACGAGCAGTACTTC. Translating gives CASSRGTAYEQYF.

The chain couples TRBV7-2 to TRBJ2-5; 7 bases match TRBD2. This CDR3 is built from 13 residues. Germline assignment: CDR1 SGHTA and CDR2 FQGNSA. The J segment lost 2 bases and the V segment lost 4 bases, leaving 1 base of the junction unmatched. In DNA, the CDR3 is TGTGCCAGCAGCTGGCGGGGGCAAGAGACCCAGTACTTC. Its protein product is CASSWRGQETQYF.

This clone is a singleton in its sample. The chain has TRBV29-1 and TRBJ1-3, with D perhaps matching TRBD1 (5 bases). This CDR3 has 14 amino acids. V lost 8 bases and J 2 bases, leaving 16 bases between the germline ends. The germline V gene encodes CDR1 SQVTM and CDR2 ANQGSEA. The CDR3: CSTREGTAGNTIYF. In DNA, the CDR3 is TGCAGCACAAGAGAAGGGACGGCTGGAAACACCATATATTTT. Full variable domain (remainder filled in from reference TRBV29-1 and TRBJ1-3): SAVISQKPSRDICQRGTSLTIQCQVDSQVTMMFWYRQQPGQSLTLIATANQGSEATYESGFVIDKFPISRPNLTFSTLTVSNMSPEDSSIYLCSTREGTAGNTIYFGEGSWLTVV.

This clone was found once. The rearrangement links TRBV5-1 to TRBJ2-3; TRBD2 aligns across 14 bases. V was clipped by 3 bases and J by 0 bases; unmatched bases: 12. Germline CDR1 is SGHRS and CDR2 is YFSETQ. This CDR3 spans 20 amino acids. This chain's CDR3 is CASSWRGLAGAGASTDTQYF. CDR3 DNA sequence: TGCGCCAGCAGCTGGAGGGGACTAGCGGGGGCCGGAGCTAGCACAGATACGCAGTATTTT.

The chain has TRBV11-1 and TRBJ2-2; 8 positions match TRBD1. The CDR3 length is 15 residues. With V trimmed by 0 bases and J by 5 bases, 2 bases remained unmatched. The germline V gene has CDR1 SGHAT and CDR2 FQDESV (reference sequence). CDR3 in amino acids: CASSLARTGTGELFF. In nucleotides, the CDR3 is TGTGCCAGCAGCTTAGCCCGGACAGGGACCGGGGAGCTGTTTTTT.

The CDR3 nucleotides are TGTGCCAGCAGCGGGGGTTTCGGCCTCCAGTTCTTC. The encoded protein is CASSGGFGLQFF. This rearrangement joins TRBV9 to TRBJ2-1, with D unresolved. CDR3 length equals 12 residues. Trimming cost V 3 bases and J 13 bases, with 14 bases left between them. The V gene's germline CDR1 is SGDLS and CDR2 YYNGEE.

This clone was observed a few times. This chain uses TRBV19 with TRBJ2-1, with D maybe TRBD2 (6 bases). The CDR3 is 11 amino acids. CDR1 LNHDA and CDR2 SQIVND come from the germline V gene (reference sequence). Between the trimmed V and J ends, which lost 11 bases and 13 bases, there was a span of 18 bases. The CDR3 nucleotides read TGTGCCGCCGGTTGGGGGACTCTTCAGTTCTTC. Translation: CAAGWGTLQFF.

The chain employs TRBV4-1 and TRBJ2-5; 8 positions agree with TRBD1. The CDR3 is 17 residues long. The germline CDR1 and CDR2 sequences are MGHRA and YSYEKL. With V trimmed by 3 bases and J by 5 bases, 14 bases remained unmatched. CDR3 amino acids: CASSQGTSGGSGETQYF. The DNA for the CDR3 is TGCGCCAGCAGCCAGGGGACCTCAGGGGGCTCAGGGGAGACCCAGTACTTC.

The chain combines TRBV5-4 with TRBJ1-2; 7 bases match TRBD1. The germline CDR1 and CDR2 sequences are SGHNT and YYREEE (reference sequence). V shed 4 bases, J shed 5 bases, and the junction held 8 bases outside the gene matches. This CDR3 is 14 amino acids long. DNA for the CDR3: TGTGCCAGCAGCGGACCCGGGACAGAGTATGGCTACACCTTC. Translation gives CASSGPGTEYGYTF.

V is TRBV5-4 and J is TRBJ1-1; possibly TRBD1 for D (5 bases). Per germline, CDR1 SGHNT and CDR2 YYREEE (reference sequence). The CDR3 has 15 residues. Deletions cut 0 bases from V and 1 base from J, with 10 bases between. CDR3 sequence reads: CASSLARQGNTEAFF. The CDR3 coding sequence is TGTGCCAGCAGCTTGGCCCGCCAGGGGAACACTGAAGCTTTCTTT.